These 26 T cell receptor beta chains came from one sample sequenced in a study of sequential checkpoint blockade in melanoma. The data were produced by immunoSEQ multiplex PCR, yet TCRdb's version contains in-frame clones alone and is incomplete. Here the sample spans some 4,700 clones, about 26% being singletons. As to treatment: randomized to nivolumab then ipilimumab (arm A) or the reverse (arm B). Sample: tumor tissue (inferred from file names), taken from a patient given nivolumab and ipilimumab in sequence. The receptors were sampled from a human donor with melanoma.

This clone was seen more than once but under ten times. V usage is TRBV28 and J usage is TRBJ2-7; D ambiguous. This CDR3 has 14 residues. Trimming stripped 8 bases from V and 2 bases from J, with 16 bases between. CDR1 is MDHEN and CDR2 is SYDVKM in the germline V gene. CDR3 in amino acids: CASSRTAPTYEQYF. In DNA form, the CDR3 reads TGTGCCAGCTCTAGGACGGCCCCTACCTACGAGCAGTACTTC.

V is TRBV5-1 and J is TRBJ1-1; D might be TRBD1 (5 bases). Trimming took 3 bases from V and 0 from J, leaving 15 bases between them. This CDR3 is 16 amino acids long. From germline, CDR1 is SGHRS and CDR2 YFSETQ. CDR3 amino acids: CASSSSPGKLNTEAFF. The DNA of the CDR3 is TGCGCCAGCAGCTCATCCCCAGGGAAATTGAACACTGAAGCTTTCTTT.

The chain is built from TRBV30 and TRBJ2-3, with TRBD2 matching 10 bases. V was clipped by 1 base and J by 3 bases; unmatched bases: 7. Germline V gene sequence: CDR1 GTSNPN, CDR2 SVGIG (reference sequence). This CDR3 comprises 16 residues. This chain's CDR3 is CAWSGPSGSRTDTQYF. CDR3 DNA sequence: TGTGCCTGGAGTGGTCCTAGCGGGAGTCGAACAGATACGCAGTATTTT. The full variable domain, with the rest looked up from reference TRBV30 and TRBJ2-3, is SQTIHQWPATLVQPVGSPLSLECTVEGTSNPNLYWYRQAAGRGLQLLFYSVGIGQISSEVPQNLSASRPQDRQFILSSKKLLLSDSGFYLCAWSGPSGSRTDTQYFGPGTRLTVL.

There are a few counts of this clone. The chain is built from TRBV6-8 and TRBJ2-2; 9 bases map to TRBD2. Losses at the gene ends were 5 bases for V and 6 bases for J; bases not matched to a gene: 4. Germline V gives CDR1 MNHGY, CDR2 SAAAGT. This CDR3 is built from 14 residues. The DNA of the CDR3 is TGTGCCAGCAGTGTTGCTAGCGGGGCCGGGGAGCTGTTTTTT. Protein sequence: CASSVASGAGELFF.

V gene TRBV19 combines with J gene TRBJ1-5, with 9 bases matching TRBD1. J was trimmed by 7 bases and V by 9 bases; bases with no gene match: 25. Germline assignment: CDR1 LNHDA and CDR2 SQIVND (reference sequence). The CDR3 is 19 residues long. The CDR3 sequence: CASRQPETTGQGGGQPQHF. CDR3 nucleotide sequence: TGTGCCAGCCGACAACCCGAAACTACGGGACAGGGTGGAGGGCAGCCCCAGCATTTT.

The chain joins TRBV19 to TRBJ2-3, with D perhaps TRBD2 (5 bases). Per germline, CDR1 LNHDA and CDR2 SQIVND (reference sequence). The CDR3 covers 13 residues. Between the trimmed V and J ends, which lost 0 bases and 8 bases, there was a span of 9 bases. The CDR3 sequence: CASSIDAAGTQYF. In DNA, the CDR3 is TGTGCCAGTAGTATAGATGCGGCGGGTACGCAGTATTTT.

The genes are TRBV25-1 and TRBJ2-7; D perhaps matches TRBD2 (5 bases). This CDR3 region has 12 residues. Germline lookup yields CDR1 MGHDK and CDR2 SYGVNS. Trimming took off 7 bases at V and 3 bases at J, with 10 bases between the two ends. The CDR3 loop reads CASMAGLYEQYF. CDR3 DNA: TGTGCCAGCATGGCGGGCCTCTACGAGCAGTACTTC.

The V gene is TRBV19, the J gene TRBJ1-1, with TRBD1 as a possible D gene (6 bases). Trimming removed 4 bases at V and 4 bases at J, with 19 bases between. CDR1 LNHDA and CDR2 SQIVND come from the germline V gene (reference sequence). The CDR3 is 16 residues long. This CDR3 reads CASSTQWTAVSTEAFF. The DNA of the CDR3 is TGTGCCAGTAGTACACAGTGGACAGCGGTAAGCACTGAAGCTTTCTTT.

The chain's CDR3 is CASSWIPQYQETQYF. The CDR3 region has the DNA TGCGCCAGCAGCTGGATCCCACAGTACCAAGAGACCCAGTACTTC. The rearrangement links TRBV5-1 to TRBJ2-5; no clear D. The V gene lost 3 bases and the J gene lost 0 bases, with 12 bases spanning the gap. The CDR3 covers 15 residues. Germline lookup yields CDR1 SGHRS and CDR2 YFSETQ.

The chain links TRBV11-3 to TRBJ1-5, with 7 bases identical to TRBD1. In germline, CDR1 is SGHNT, CDR2 YENEEA. J lost 7 bases, V lost 1 base, and 4 bases had no gene match. This CDR3 contains 14 residues. CDR3 sequence (DNA): TGTGCCAGCAGCTTAGGCACAGGGGCCCAGCCCCAGCATTTT. It specifies CASSLGTGAQPQHF.

V usage is TRBV28 and J usage is TRBJ2-2, with 9 bases lining up with TRBD1. From germline, CDR1 is MDHEN and CDR2 SYDVKM. V lost 6 bases to trimming and J lost 5 bases; unmatched junction nucleotides: 13. There are 17 residues in the CDR3. The CDR3 nucleotides are TGTGCCAGCAGATCACCGGGACAGGGTCTCGGTACCGGGGAGCTGTTTTTT. Translation gives CASRSPGQGLGTGELFF.

This clone showed up just a few times. The V and J genes are TRBV30 and TRBJ1-5, with 7 bases matching TRBD1. V gave up 0 bases and J gave up 3 bases; unmatched junction bases: 5. The CDR3 runs to 15 residues. From germline, CDR1 is GTSNPN and CDR2 SVGIG (reference sequence). CDR3 in DNA: TGTGCCTGGAGTGTAACAGGGGATTTCAATCAGCCCCAGCATTTT. Protein sequence: CAWSVTGDFNQPQHF.

The gene calls are TRBV28 and TRBJ2-6; TRBD1 agrees at 7 bases. The CDR3 is made up of 14 amino acids. With 5 bases clipped from V and 2 bases from J, the junction kept 0 bases outside the gene matches. Germline V gene lookup returns CDR1 MDHEN and CDR2 SYDVKM. This CDR3 is CASSQGAGANVLTF. DNA of the CDR3: TGTGCCAGCAGTCAGGGGGCTGGGGCCAACGTCCTGACTTTC.

This clone was seen at least ten times. The J gene is TRBJ1-5, the V gene TRBV11-3; possibly TRBD1 for D (5 bases). Trimming cost V 5 bases and J 5 bases, with 19 bases left between them. CDR3 length equals 16 residues. In germline, CDR1 is SGHNT, CDR2 YENEEA. In nucleotides, the CDR3 is TGTGCCAGCAGCCCCCTTGCAGGGCTTGGGGATCAGCCCCAGCATTTT. This gives the protein CASSPLAGLGDQPQHF.

The chain has TRBV19 and TRBJ2-5, with 13 bases fitting TRBD2. This CDR3 is 16 amino acids long. The germline V gene has CDR1 LNHDA and CDR2 SQIVND (reference sequence). V dropped 3 bases and J dropped 4; count of bases not matched to a gene: 5. CDR3 bases: TGTGCCAGTAGTATGGGACTAGCGGGGATTAGAGAGACCCAGTACTTC. It specifies CASSMGLAGIRETQYF. Full variable domain (missing parts from reference TRBV19 and TRBJ2-5): DGGITQSPKYLFRKEGQNVTLSCEQNLNHDAMYWYRQDPGQGLRLIYYSQIVNDFQKGDIAEGYSVSREKKESFPLTVTSAQKNPTAFYLCASSMGLAGIRETQYFGPGTRLLVL.

J is TRBJ1-1 and V is TRBV6-8; D call uncertain. This CDR3 contains 13 residues. From germline, CDR1 is MNHGY and CDR2 SAAAGT. V was cut by 10 bases and J by 2 bases, with 14 bases left in between. CDR3 region: CAISQVQNTEAFF. The DNA for the CDR3 is TGTGCCATCAGCCAAGTCCAAAACACTGAAGCTTTCTTT.

The sample holds a few counts of this clone. V gene TRBV6-8 combines with J gene TRBJ2-3; TRBD2 matches 8 bases. Germline V gene data show CDR1 as MNHGY and CDR2 as SAAAGT. With 2 bases clipped from V and 3 bases from J, the junction kept 7 bases outside the gene matches. The length of the CDR3 is 16 residues. CDR3 protein: CASSYLSGSGTDTQYF. DNA of the CDR3: TGTGCCAGCAGTTACCTGAGCGGGAGCGGGACAGATACGCAGTATTTT.

This clone was seen a handful of times. The chain has TRBV10-3 and TRBJ1-3; D remains unclear. Germline loops: CDR1 ENHRY, CDR2 SYGVKD. Trimming pared 2 bases from V and 1 base from J, leaving 9 bases between. This CDR3 is 15 amino acids long. CDR3 region: CAISETDTSGNTIYF. CDR3 bases: TGTGCCATCAGTGAGACAGACACTTCTGGAAACACCATATATTTT.

J is TRBJ2-2 and V is TRBV19; 7 nucleotides match TRBD2. The J segment lost 6 bases and the V segment lost 2 bases, leaving 3 bases of the junction unmatched. The CDR3 loop spans 14 amino acids. CDR1 and CDR2 (germline): LNHDA, SQIVND (reference sequence). The CDR3 region has the DNA TGTGCCAGTAGTATATCGGGGGGTCCCGGGGAGCTGTTTTTT. Residues: CASSISGGPGELFF.

This clone was counted a few times. The V and J genes are TRBV28 and TRBJ1-1; 7 bases are a match to TRBD1. The CDR3 covers 15 residues. V shed 6 bases and J 3 bases; nucleotides not matched to a gene: 10. CDR1 is MDHEN, CDR2 SYDVKM, per germline. The CDR3 nucleotides read TGTGCCAGCAGACCTCCCGGGACAGAATACACTGAAGCTTTCTTT. Translation gives CASRPPGTEYTEAFF.

The chain links TRBV19 to TRBJ1-4; TRBD1 might be the D (5 bases). The CDR3 runs to 12 residues. Trimming shortened V by 8 bases and J by 7 bases, and 11 bases separated the two germline ends. Germline CDR1 is LNHDA and CDR2 is SQIVND (reference sequence). CDR3 nucleotide sequence: TGTGCCAGTTCCAGGGCTGGTGAAAAACTGTTTTTT. Translated: CASSRAGEKLFF.

The gene calls are TRBV19 and TRBJ1-5; D unclear. CDR1 and CDR2 from the germline V gene are LNHDA and SQIVND (reference sequence). Trimming stripped 0 bases from V and 2 bases from J, with 8 bases between. The CDR3 is 15 residues long. The CDR3 coding sequence is TGTGCCAGTAGTATAGATGGGTTCGGCAATCAGCCCCAGCATTTT. The encoded protein is CASSIDGFGNQPQHF.

The chain combines TRBV5-1 with TRBJ1-4, with D possibly TRBD1 on 5 matching bases. V lost 3 bases and J 3 bases, leaving 15 bases between the germline ends. Germline CDR1 is SGHRS and CDR2 is YFSETQ. The CDR3 is 16 residues long. DNA for the CDR3: TGCGCCAGCAGCTGGGGGGAAGGGCGGCCTAATGAAAAACTGTTTTTT. Translated: CASSWGEGRPNEKLFF.

The V gene is TRBV5-1, the J gene TRBJ2-5; D is unclear. This CDR3 has 14 residues. From germline, CDR1 is SGHRS and CDR2 YFSETQ. Trimming took 0 bases from V and 4 from J, leaving 10 bases between them. CDR3 coding DNA: TGCGCCAGCAGCTTGGATGTGGCCCCAGAGACCCAGTACTTC. It is translated as CASSLDVAPETQYF.

This clone was counted only a few times. The rearrangement links TRBV10-3 to TRBJ2-1, with TRBD1 as a possible D gene (6 bases). Germline V gene lookup returns CDR1 ENHRY and CDR2 SYGVKD. The length of the CDR3 is 17 residues. V lost 2 bases, J lost 3 bases, and 17 bases lay in between. The CDR3 region is CAISEIGNRAGYNEQFF. The DNA of the CDR3 is TGTGCCATCAGTGAGATTGGAAACAGGGCAGGCTACAATGAGCAGTTCTTC.

This clone was detected ten times or more. Written as DNA, the CDR3 is TGTGCCAGCAGCTTTAAACCCGAGAACAGCTATAGCAATCAGCCCCAGCATTTT. Protein product: CASSFKPENSYSNQPQHF. V usage is TRBV11-3 and J usage is TRBJ1-5; D unresolved. V lost 3 bases and J 0 bases, leaving 18 bases between the germline ends. Germline values: CDR1 SGHNT, CDR2 YENEEA. The CDR3 has 18 residues.